Following are 9 T cell receptor beta chains from one sample sequenced in a study of PD-L1 blockade in urothelial cancer. Sequenced by immunoSEQ multiplex PCR; TCRdb stores in-frame clones only, minus some. The sample contains some 750 clones, around 40% of which appear only once. The sample in question was tumor tissue, obtained before atezolizumab (anti-PD-L1) treatment. All receptors derive from a man between 70 and 80 years old with urothelial cancer.

The rearrangement links TRBV9 to TRBJ2-5, with 9 positions matching TRBD2. Trimming cost V 4 bases and J 8 bases; bases outside gene matches: 12. Germline-derived CDR1 and CDR2 are SGDLS and YYNGEE. The CDR3 contains 15 residues. CDR3 amino acids: CASSPHSTSGQTQYF. CDR3 sequence (DNA): TGTGCCAGCAGCCCACATTCGACTAGCGGACAAACCCAGTACTTC.

This clone has more than one count but fewer than ten. The J gene is TRBJ2-3, the V gene TRBV11-3; 13 positions match TRBD2. J was trimmed by 4 bases and V by 1 base; bases with no gene match: 2. Germline loops: CDR1 SGHNT, CDR2 YENEEA. CDR3 length equals 16 residues. CDR3 residues: CASSLGLAGGADTQYF. DNA of the CDR3: TGTGCCAGCAGCTTAGGACTAGCGGGAGGCGCAGATACGCAGTATTTT.

The CDR3, as DNA: TGTGCCAGCAGTTACTCGGCACGTACTGGAAACACCATATATTTT. Amino acid sequence: CASSYSARTGNTIYF. The chain carries TRBV6-8 and TRBJ1-3; no clear D gene. CDR1 and CDR2 (germline): MNHGY, SAAAGT. Trimming removed 0 bases at V and 2 bases at J, with 8 bases between. This CDR3 contains 15 residues.

A single count supports this clone. The chain recombines TRBV18 with TRBJ1-1; D unresolved. CDR1 and CDR2 (germline): KGHSH, LQKENI. The V end was cut by 7 bases, the J end by 4 bases, with 16 bases between. CDR3 length: 14 residues. CDR3 bases: TGTGCCAGCTTTCTGGGCAGCGAGGGCACTGAAGCTTTCTTT. Protein sequence: CASFLGSEGTEAFF.

This chain links TRBV9 with TRBJ1-5; possible D gene TRBD1, 6 bases. Trimming shortened V by 5 bases and J by 7 bases, and 13 bases separated the two germline ends. CDR1 and CDR2 from the germline V gene are SGDLS and YYNGEE. The CDR3 loop spans 13 amino acids. The CDR3 is CASSDGGGQPQHF. CDR3 DNA sequence: TGTGCCAGCAGTGATGGGGGCGGGCAGCCCCAGCATTTT.

Written as DNA, the CDR3 is TGCGCCAGCCGACAGGCCCTCAATGAAAAACTGTTTTTT. Encoded protein: CASRQALNEKLFF. The chain uses TRBV10-1 and TRBJ1-4; tentative D call: TRBD1 (6 bases). Germline values: CDR1 WNHNN, CDR2 SYGVQD (reference sequence). The CDR3 totals 13 residues. Trimming removed 8 bases from V and 5 bases from J, with 12 bases in between.

The table lists this clone with a few counts. The chain links TRBV6-8 to TRBJ1-5; 7 bases fit TRBD1. Germline CDR1 and CDR2: MNHGY and SAAAGT. The CDR3 totals 15 residues. J gave up 4 bases and V 5 bases, and 8 bases lay outside the gene matches. CDR3 nucleotides: TGTGCCAGCAGTCTCGGACAGGTGAGGAATCAGCCCCAGCATTTT. This translates into CASSLGQVRNQPQHF.

The J gene is TRBJ2-2, the V gene TRBV5-1; D is perhaps TRBD1 or TRBD2 (5 bases each). Germline V gene data show CDR1 as SGHRS and CDR2 as YFSETQ. This CDR3 comprises 14 residues. V lost 7 bases to trimming and J lost 0 bases, with 10 bases between them. DNA for the CDR3: TGCGCCAGCGCCAGGGAGCCGAACACCGGGGAGCTGTTTTTT. It encodes CASAREPNTGELFF.

The chain carries TRBV29-1 and TRBJ1-1, with TRBD1 identical over 9 bases. Germline CDR1 and CDR2: SQVTM and ANQGSEA. J was trimmed by 5 bases and V by 5 bases; bases with no gene match: 12. The CDR3 loop spans 15 amino acids. The CDR3 spells CSVMKPGQGPTEAFF. CDR3 nucleotides: TGCAGCGTTATGAAGCCGGGACAGGGACCGACTGAAGCTTTCTTT. The full variable domain, with the rest looked up from reference TRBV29-1 and TRBJ1-1, is SAVISQKPSRDICQRGTSLTIQCQVDSQVTMMFWYRQQPGQSLTLIATANQGSEATYESGFVIDKFPISRPNLTFSTLTVSNMSPEDSSIYLCSVMKPGQGPTEAFFGQGTRLTVV.